This T cell receptor beta chain was recovered during a study of cytomegalovirus exposure and HLA in healthy donors. Regarding this clone: The junction shows a germline mismatch at one end, possibly a read error.

CDR1 and CDR2 from the germline V gene are SSHAT and FNYEAQ (reference sequence). CDR3 length: 17 residues. It was with 60 Vbeta and 13 Jbeta primers that the PCR ran. The repertoire was sequenced with immunoSEQ multiplex PCR; TCRdb's copy has only in-frame clones and lacks some. In the table there are about 160,000 clones, more than 60% of which are singletons. The sequence was collected from a man aged 35 to 55 in good health and CMV-seronegative. V gene TRBV7-7 combines with J gene TRBJ1-1; D is possibly TRBD1 (5 bases). The material sequenced was PBMCs. CDR3 DNA: TGTGCTAGCAGCCCTGTTGCAGGGACTTTCATGAACACTGAAGCTTTCTTT. Translation: CASSPVAGTFMNTEAFF.